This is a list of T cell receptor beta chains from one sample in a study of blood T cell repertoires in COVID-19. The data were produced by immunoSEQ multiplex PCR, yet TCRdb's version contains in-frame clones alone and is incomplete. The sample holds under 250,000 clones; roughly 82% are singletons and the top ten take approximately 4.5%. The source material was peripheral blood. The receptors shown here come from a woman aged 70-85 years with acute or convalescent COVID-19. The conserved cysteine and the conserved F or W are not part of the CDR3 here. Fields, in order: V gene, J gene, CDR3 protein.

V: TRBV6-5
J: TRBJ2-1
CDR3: ASSYPQGPAL

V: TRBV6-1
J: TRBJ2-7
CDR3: ASSEALRSSYEQY

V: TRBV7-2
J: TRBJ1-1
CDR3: ASSLQGFEAF

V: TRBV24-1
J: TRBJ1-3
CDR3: ATSDADRDSGNTIY

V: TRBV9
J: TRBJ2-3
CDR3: ASSVEGATDTQY

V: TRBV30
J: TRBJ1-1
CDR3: AWSVTGGTEAF

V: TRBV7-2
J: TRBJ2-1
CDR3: ASSPRGLYNEQF

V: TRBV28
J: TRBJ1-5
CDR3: AILGTVYSNQPQH

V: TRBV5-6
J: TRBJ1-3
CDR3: ASSWRQTSGNTIY

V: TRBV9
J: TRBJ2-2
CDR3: ASRLGQGATGELF

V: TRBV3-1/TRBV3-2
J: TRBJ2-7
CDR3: ASSLRDKLSEQY

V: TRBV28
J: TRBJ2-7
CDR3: ASSRTSGGASYEQY

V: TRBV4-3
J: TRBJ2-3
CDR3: ASSQVGYSDTQY

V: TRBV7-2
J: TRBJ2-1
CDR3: ASSLDPTYNEQF

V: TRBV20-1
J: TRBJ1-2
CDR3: SPKPGGSYT

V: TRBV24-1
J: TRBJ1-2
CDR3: ATSDGRTGRSNYGYT

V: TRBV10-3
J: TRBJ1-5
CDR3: AISPGEPGMPQH

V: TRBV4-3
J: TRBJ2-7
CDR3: ASSQDPRQGGYEQY

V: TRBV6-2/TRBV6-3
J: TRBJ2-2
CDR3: ASSRTRVTGELF

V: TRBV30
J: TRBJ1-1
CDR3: AWGGEVLKAF

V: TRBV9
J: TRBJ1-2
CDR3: ASSVAAGTGYDSYGYT

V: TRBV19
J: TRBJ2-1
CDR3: ASSIVAGGRNEQF

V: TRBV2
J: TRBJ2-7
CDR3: ASKREGPSGQY

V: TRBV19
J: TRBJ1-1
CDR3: ASSRQGGTEAF

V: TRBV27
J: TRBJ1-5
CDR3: ASSHGQGGNQPQH

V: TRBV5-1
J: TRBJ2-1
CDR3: ASSLASGVSSYNEQF

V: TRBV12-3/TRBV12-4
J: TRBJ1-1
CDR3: ASSLFVTEAF

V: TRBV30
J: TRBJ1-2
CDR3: AWAGQPTNYGYT

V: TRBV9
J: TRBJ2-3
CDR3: ASSLPGDPTDTQY

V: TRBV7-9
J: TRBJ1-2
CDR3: ASSLPRGTDNYGYT

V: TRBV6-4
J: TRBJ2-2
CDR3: ASSASPSGGTGELF

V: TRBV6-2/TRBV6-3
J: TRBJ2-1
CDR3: ASSRLGAKNEQF

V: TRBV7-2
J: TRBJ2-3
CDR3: ASSSTSPDTQY

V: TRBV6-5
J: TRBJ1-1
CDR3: ASSYRRGSNTEAF

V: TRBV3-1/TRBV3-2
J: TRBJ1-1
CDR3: ASSQEWQGNAEAF

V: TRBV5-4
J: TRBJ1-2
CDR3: ASSVDRAPLIRGYT

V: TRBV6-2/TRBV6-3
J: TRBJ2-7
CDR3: ASSYELAGLRYEQY

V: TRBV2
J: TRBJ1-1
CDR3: ASRGGALVRAF

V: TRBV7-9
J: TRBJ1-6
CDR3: ASKGLGQPNSPLH

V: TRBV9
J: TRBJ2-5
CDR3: ASSPVAGGKKETQY

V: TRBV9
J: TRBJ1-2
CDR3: ASSDTGVRGYT

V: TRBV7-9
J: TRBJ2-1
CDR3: ASSLRQGIGNEQF

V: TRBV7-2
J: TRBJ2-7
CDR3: ASSPDRGAYEQY

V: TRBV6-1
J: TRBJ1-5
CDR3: ASSELYSNQPQH

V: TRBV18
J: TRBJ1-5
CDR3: ASSPRVRGEVGNQPQH

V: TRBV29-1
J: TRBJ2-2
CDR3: SVSDRVATGELF

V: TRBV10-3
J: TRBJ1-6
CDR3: AISESPGQANSPLH

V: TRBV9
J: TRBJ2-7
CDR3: ASSVGQDSAYEQY

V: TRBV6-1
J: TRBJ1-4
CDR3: ASSETGQYNEKLF

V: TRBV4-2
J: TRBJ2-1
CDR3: ASSPQQGGSSYNEQF

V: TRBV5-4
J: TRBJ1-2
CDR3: ASSLAGTGSSGYT

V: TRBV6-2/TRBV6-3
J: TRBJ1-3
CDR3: ASSAMTGGNTIY